Presented here are 10 T cell receptor beta chains from one specimen sequenced in a study of shared clonotypes between healthy human individuals. Method: immunoSEQ multiplex PCR; TCRdb's copy keeps in-frame clones and lacks some. The table shows nearly 750,000 clones, with just under 75% occurring only once. The specimen was memory CD4+ T cells sorted from blood. Documented subset: CD45RA-negative fraction. All receptors come from a woman aged 25 to 39 in good health.

The chain joins TRBV4-2 to TRBJ2-3; D is possibly TRBD2 (5 bases). Germline-derived CDR1 and CDR2 are LGHNA and YNFKEQ. V was cut by 1 base and J by 2 bases, with 10 bases left in between. The CDR3 runs to 15 residues. The CDR3, as DNA: TGTGCCAGCAGCCAAGCGGAGGACTTCACAGATACGCAGTATTTT. This gives the protein CASSQAEDFTDTQYF.

In its sample, this clone was seen a few times. The rearrangement joins TRBV7-9 to TRBJ1-2; the D is unclear. From germline, CDR1 is SEHNR and CDR2 FQNEAQ (reference sequence). V was trimmed by 6 bases and J by 0 bases, leaving 8 bases between them. This CDR3 is built from 13 residues. Written as DNA, the CDR3 is TGTGCCAGCAGGGCAGACCCTAACTATGGCTACACCTTC. Translating it yields CASRADPNYGYTF.

The table lists this clone with a few counts. V usage is TRBV28 and J usage is TRBJ1-2; 9 bases are shared with TRBD1. CDR3 size: 14 residues. Per germline, CDR1 MDHEN and CDR2 SYDVKM. With V trimmed by 7 bases and J by 5 bases, 8 bases remained unmatched. CDR3 nucleotides: TGTGCCAGCACCACGGGACAGGGAAAATATGGCTACACCTTC. Translation gives CASTTGQGKYGYTF.

J is TRBJ1-1 and V is TRBV6-5; D gene unclear. From germline, CDR1 is MNHEY and CDR2 SVGAGI. The CDR3 is made up of 13 amino acids. Trimming shortened V by 6 bases and J by 11 bases, and 19 bases separated the two germline ends. The CDR3 DNA reads as TGTGCCAGCAGCATGTCCGGGGAGCGAGTTGCTTTCTTT. It translates to CASSMSGERVAFF.

About this clone: This sequence may be a read error, since a much larger clone differs from it by one base. The chain combines TRBV5-1 with TRBJ2-7, with D perhaps matching TRBD2 (6 bases). The germline V gene encodes CDR1 SGHRS and CDR2 YFSETQ. With 0 bases removed from V and 0 bases from J, the gap between germline ends came to 7 bases. The CDR3 extends over 14 amino acids. The CDR3 DNA sequence: TGCGCCAGCAGCTTGGTCGGGAGCTCCTACGAGCAGTACTTC. It yields the protein CASSLVGSSYEQYF.

This clone showed up just a few times. The chain joins TRBV6-5 to TRBJ1-1; D gene uncertain. V was clipped by 2 bases and J by 5 bases, with 12 bases between them. Germline CDR1 MNHEY, CDR2 SVGAGI. This CDR3 is 14 amino acids long. The CDR3 nucleotides are TGTGCCAGCAGTTACGATGGGGAGAGGACTGAAGCTTTCTTT. It specifies CASSYDGERTEAFF.

This sequence joins TRBV18 and TRBJ1-4; perhaps TRBD1 as D (5 bases). Germline V gene lookup returns CDR1 KGHSH and CDR2 LQKENI. V gave up 2 bases and J gave up 3 bases, with 19 bases separating them. The CDR3 runs to 18 residues. CDR3 loop: CASSPKPSGARPNEKLFF. Here the CDR3 DNA reads TGTGCCAGCTCACCAAAACCGAGCGGGGCCAGACCTAATGAAAAACTGTTTTTT.

This chain connects TRBV19 to TRBJ2-3, with 11 positions matching TRBD2. V trimming: 5 bases; J trimming: 3 bases; junction bases outside the gene matches: 7. The CDR3 extends over 16 amino acids. Germline lookup yields CDR1 LNHDA and CDR2 SQIVND (reference sequence). CDR3: CASSAASGRPTDTQYF. The CDR3 DNA reads TGTGCCAGTAGTGCGGCTAGCGGGAGGCCGACAGATACGCAGTATTTT.

This clone came up a few times. V gene TRBV7-2 combines with J gene TRBJ1-1; D perhaps matches TRBD1 (6 bases). Germline lookup yields CDR1 SGHTA and CDR2 FQGNSA. Trimming took 5 bases from V and 3 from J, leaving 10 bases between them. CDR3 size: 13 residues. The CDR3: CASSAQGDTEAFF. CDR3 coding DNA: TGTGCCAGCAGCGCACAGGGAGACACTGAAGCTTTCTTT.

This clone was seen just once. This rearrangement joins TRBV28 to TRBJ1-2; 9 positions agree with TRBD1. With V trimmed by 6 bases and J by 4 bases, 6 bases remained unmatched. The germline CDR1 and CDR2 sequences are MDHEN and SYDVKM. The CDR3 has 14 residues. The CDR3 nucleotides read TGTGCCAGCAGGGGGACAGGGAAGGCCTATGGCTACACCTTC. Amino acid sequence: CASRGTGKAYGYTF.